This T cell receptor (beta chain) was sequenced for a study of metastatic and nonmetastatic thyroid tumors. Ahead of thyroid surgery, no patient had received treatment of any kind. TCRdb used MiXCR to call clones anew from the PCR reads. The sample records about 35,000 clones, approximately 20% being singletons. The CDR3 loop spans 15 amino acids. From germline, CDR1 is SGHTA and CDR2 FQGTGA. V gave up 6 bases and J gave up 3 bases; unmatched junction bases: 10. This clone came up many times. The V gene is TRBV7-3, the J gene TRBJ2-5; 7 nucleotides match TRBD2. The TCR comes from a female donor with papillary thyroid cancer or a benign thyroid nodule (not recorded which). Some clones in this sample may be carry-over from other donors' samples. Material for sequencing was blood. This chain's CDR3 is CASSRRGLMEETQYF. DNA of the CDR3: TGTGCCAGCAGTCGACGGGGACTAATGGAAGAGACCCAGTACTTC.